Described below is a single T cell receptor (beta chain) sequence and its context. Its antigen remains unknown. Indicated time point: cycle 4 day 1 (C4D1), after five to seven weeks of nivolumab. Following autologous stem cell transplantation, relapse occurred in every patient, and exposure to brentuximab vedotin varied. Data came from immunoSEQ multiplex PCR; TCRdb stores just in-frame clones and leaves some out. This sample has tens of thousands of clones, with approximately 87% found just once. These data are taken from a study of PD-1 blockade in classical Hodgkin lymphoma. Overall study results and limits: Reports described newly diagnosed patients as having lower baseline TCR diversity than healthy donors. Whereas CD4+ TCR diversity had risen significantly by C4D1, CD8+ TCR diversity had not. Newly diagnosed patients had diversity similar to the baseline diversity of complete responders.

The CDR3 has 14 amino acids. Trimming left V 4 bases short and J 8 bases short, with 15 bases between. Germline V gene lookup returns CDR1 LGHNA and CDR2 YNFKEQ. The rearrangement joins TRBV4-2 to TRBJ2-1, with a tentative D call TRBD2 (6 bases). The input for sequencing was peripheral blood mononuclear cells (PBMCs), taken before the fourth cycle of nivolumab. This receptor was obtained from a human donor with classical Hodgkin lymphoma. CDR3 nucleotide sequence: TGTGCCAGCAGCCGGGGACTCGAAAGCTATGAGCAGTTCTTC. It translates to CASSRGLESYEQFF.